A single T cell receptor beta chain is shown here with its context. Its antigen is undetermined. The CDR3 end falls 3 residues outside the read, so it is completed with the germline J gene. This sample is drawn from a study of Tregs in tolerant kidney transplant recipients. Study-wide points: Donor-specific Treg expansion exceeded global Treg expansion in tolerant patients, suggesting antigen drive.

The germline gives CDR1 SQVTM, CDR2 ANQGSEA. V lost 4 bases and J lost 8; bases outside the gene matches: 7. This CDR3 contains 15 residues. Related graft donors supplied nonmyeloablative bone marrow transplants, and mixed chimerism was transient. Unstimulated Tregs (CD4+CD25+CD127-) and CD4+CD25- non-Tregs were sorted from PBMCs. Produced via immunoSEQ multiplex PCR; TCRdb's table is partial and in-frame only. Its clone listing holds around 30,000 clones. The chain joins TRBV29-1 to TRBJ1-6; 11 nucleotides agree with TRBD1. The clonotype comes from a human patient who received a combined kidney and bone marrow transplant. Some T cells could come from the graft donor. The starting material was CD4+ T cells from blood (PBMCs), obtained 24 months after the transplant. The DNA read from the CDR3 is TGCAGCGTTGTCTGGGACAGGGGGGATGATTCACCC. This codes for CSVVWDRGDDSP. The complete CDR3 reads CSVVWDRGDDSPLHF.